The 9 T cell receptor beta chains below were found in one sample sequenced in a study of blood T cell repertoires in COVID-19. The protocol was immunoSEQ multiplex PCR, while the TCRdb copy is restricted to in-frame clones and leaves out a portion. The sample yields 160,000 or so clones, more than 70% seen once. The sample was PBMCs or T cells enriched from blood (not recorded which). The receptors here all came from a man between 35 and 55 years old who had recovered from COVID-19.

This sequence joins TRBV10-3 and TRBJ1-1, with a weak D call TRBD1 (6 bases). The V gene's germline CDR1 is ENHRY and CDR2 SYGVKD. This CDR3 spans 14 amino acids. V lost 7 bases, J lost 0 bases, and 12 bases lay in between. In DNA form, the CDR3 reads TGTGCCATCAAAGGACAGCGTATGAACACTGAAGCTTTCTTT. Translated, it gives CAIKGQRMNTEAFF.

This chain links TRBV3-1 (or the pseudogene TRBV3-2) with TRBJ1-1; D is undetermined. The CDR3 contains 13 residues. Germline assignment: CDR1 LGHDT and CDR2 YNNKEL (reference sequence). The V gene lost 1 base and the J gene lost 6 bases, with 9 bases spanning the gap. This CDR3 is CASSQAGWAEAFF. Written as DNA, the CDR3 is TGTGCCAGCAGCCAAGCGGGGTGGGCTGAAGCTTTCTTT.

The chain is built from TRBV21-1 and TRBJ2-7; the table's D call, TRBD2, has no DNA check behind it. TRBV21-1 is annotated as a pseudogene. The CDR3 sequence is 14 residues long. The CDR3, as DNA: TGTGCCAGCAGCAAAGCCGGGGAAGTATACGAGCAGTACGTC. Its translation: CASSKAGEVYEQYV.

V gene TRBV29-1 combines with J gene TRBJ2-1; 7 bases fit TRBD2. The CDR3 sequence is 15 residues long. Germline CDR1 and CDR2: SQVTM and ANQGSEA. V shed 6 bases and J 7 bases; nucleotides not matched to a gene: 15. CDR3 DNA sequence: TGCAGCGTACCCCAGCGGGGCTCCTCTGGGAATGAGCAGTTCTTC. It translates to CSVPQRGSSGNEQFF.

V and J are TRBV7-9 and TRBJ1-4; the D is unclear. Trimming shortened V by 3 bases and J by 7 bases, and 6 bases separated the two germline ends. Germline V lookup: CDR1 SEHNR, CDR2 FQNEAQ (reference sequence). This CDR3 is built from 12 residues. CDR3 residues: CASSFGGEKLFF. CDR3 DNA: TGTGCCAGCAGCTTTGGAGGTGAAAAACTGTTTTTT. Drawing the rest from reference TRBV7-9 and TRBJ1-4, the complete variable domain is DTGVSQNPRHKITKRGQNVTFRCDPISEHNRLYWYRQTLGQGPEFLTYFQNEAQLEKSRLLSDRFSAERPKGSFSTLEIQRTEQGDSAMYLCASSFGGEKLFFGSGTQLSVL.

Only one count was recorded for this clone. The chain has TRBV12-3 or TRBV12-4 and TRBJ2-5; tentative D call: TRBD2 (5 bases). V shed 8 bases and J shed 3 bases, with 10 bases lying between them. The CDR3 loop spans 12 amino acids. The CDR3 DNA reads TGTGCCAGCGGGCTAGCCGAAGAGACCCAGTACTTC. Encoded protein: CASGLAEETQYF.

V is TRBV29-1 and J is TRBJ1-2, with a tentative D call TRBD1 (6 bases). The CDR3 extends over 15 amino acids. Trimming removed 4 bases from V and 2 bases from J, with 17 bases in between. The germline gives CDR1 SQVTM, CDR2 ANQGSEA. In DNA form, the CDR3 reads TGCAGCGTTGCCGAGTGGGGGAGGGGGAACTATGGCTACACCTTC. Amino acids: CSVAEWGRGNYGYTF.

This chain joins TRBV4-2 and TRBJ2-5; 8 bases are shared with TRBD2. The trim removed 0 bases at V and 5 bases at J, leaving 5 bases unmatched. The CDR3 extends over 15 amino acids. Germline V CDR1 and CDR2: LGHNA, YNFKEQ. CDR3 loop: CASSQESGGGETQYF. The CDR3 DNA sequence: TGTGCCAGCAGCCAAGAATCGGGCGGGGGGGAGACCCAGTACTTC.

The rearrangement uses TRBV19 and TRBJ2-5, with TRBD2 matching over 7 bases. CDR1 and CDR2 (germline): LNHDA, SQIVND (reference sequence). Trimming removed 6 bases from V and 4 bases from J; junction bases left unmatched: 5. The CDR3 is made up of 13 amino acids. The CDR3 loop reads CASRETSRETQYF. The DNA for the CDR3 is TGTGCCAGTAGGGAGACTAGCAGAGAGACCCAGTACTTC.